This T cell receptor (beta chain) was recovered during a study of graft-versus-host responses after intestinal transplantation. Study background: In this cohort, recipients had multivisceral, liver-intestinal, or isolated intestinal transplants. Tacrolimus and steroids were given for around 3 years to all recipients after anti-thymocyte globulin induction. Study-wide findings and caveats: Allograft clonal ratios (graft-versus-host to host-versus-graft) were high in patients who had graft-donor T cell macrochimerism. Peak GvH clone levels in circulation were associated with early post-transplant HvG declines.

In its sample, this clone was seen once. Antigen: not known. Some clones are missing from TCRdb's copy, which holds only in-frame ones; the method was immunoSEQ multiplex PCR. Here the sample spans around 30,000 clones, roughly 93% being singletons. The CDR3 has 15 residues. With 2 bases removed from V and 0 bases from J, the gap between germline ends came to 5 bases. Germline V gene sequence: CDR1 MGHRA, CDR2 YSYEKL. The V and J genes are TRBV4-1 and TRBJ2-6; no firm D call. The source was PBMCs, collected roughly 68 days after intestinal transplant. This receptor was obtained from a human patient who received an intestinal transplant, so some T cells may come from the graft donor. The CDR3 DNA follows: TGCGCCAGCAGCCAATTAGCCTCTGGGGCCAACGTCCTGACTTTC. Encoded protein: CASSQLASGANVLTF.